This record covers a single T cell receptor beta chain. Its antigen is currently not known. Base-call qualities are not available, and no considerably larger clone is one nucleotide away. The donors were about 40 Caucasian individuals from Russia, aged roughly 6 to 100 years, who were systemically healthy. Each donor gave ten milliliters of peripheral blood, collected into EDTA-treated Vacutainer tubes. Ficoll-Paque density-gradient centrifugation was used to isolate PBMCs, with at least 7 million per sample. Trizol reagent was used to extract total RNA from PBMCs, with at least 6 micrograms per sample. Naive CD45RAhigh/CD27high T cell percentages were measured by flow cytometry on a PBMC aliquot from every donor. Library preparation employed 5' RACE. The instrument was an Illumina HiSeq 2500. A second PCR of roughly 7 to 11 cycles was performed with a sample-barcoded 5' primer and a J-beta primer mix. A template-switch 5' adaptor carrying 12 random nucleotides introduced a unique molecular identifier onto each TCR beta cDNA molecule. Each sample yielded at least 2.5 million CDR3-containing paired-end reads. The Mint cDNA synthesis kit, primed by a TRBC-specific oligonucleotide, was used to synthesize first-strand cDNA from all RNA. Following uracil-DNA glycosylase treatment, all cDNA underwent a first 18-cycle PCR with the universal primers M1SS and BC2_uni_R. Per the source publication's procedure: For normalization, 1 million high-quality reads were randomly selected from each sample, with every read carrying a distinct molecular identifier. Reads with shared molecular identifiers were discarded instead of being binned into consensus sequences. MiTCR, set to a Q25 quality threshold and the strictest error-elimination algorithm, was used for CDR3 identification, clonotype clustering and error correction. A nonparametric unseen species model using Euler transformation provided a lower-bound estimate of total TCR beta diversity. The public reads were reanalyzed by TCRdb: fastp trimming at Q25, MiXCR alignment, in-frame beta chains only. Each entry is one CDR3 protein sequence, shown with its most common DNA and genes. These V and J calls are TCRdb output, not the study's own analysis. This sample holds 650,000 to 1,000,000 distinct CDR3 sequences; around half were observed only once. Of the sample, 15% to 20% is held by the ten largest clones.

The entry originates in a study of blood T cells in healthy people across ages (dated by TCRdb to the mid-2010s). With respect to the entire study: In model experiments, roughly one uniquely barcoded TCR beta cDNA molecule per two T cells was captured by template switching. Age-related changes in TCR beta repertoire diversity were measured in the study by deep sequencing normalized with unique cDNA molecular identifiers. To avoid experimental bias, donors of different ages were spread randomly across the sequencing lanes. The donors were split into four age groups: young (average 16 years), middle-aged (about 40), aged (more than 60) and long-lived (approximately 80). The study analyzed two additional independent replicas of 1 million unique cDNA reads from the same blood draw for two donors, one aged 18 to 29 and one aged 80 or older.

From a lookup of the germline V gene (reference sequence), CDR1 and CDR2 are DFQATT and SNEGSKA. The CDR3, from cysteine to phenylalanine, totals 12 residues. Left in the record is the CDR3 DNA by itself, 36 bases read in frame from the first base. V is clipped by 5 bases and J by 5 bases, and the sequence between their germline boundaries is 10 bases long. Study-wide conclusions, independent of this receptor: A strong correlation was found between observed TCR beta diversity and the percentage of naive T cells measured by flow cytometry. As age increased, observed TCR beta diversity per million T cells dropped in a roughly linear way, and a significant reduction was already evident by age 40. Estimates of total diversity from one million sequenced T cells were regarded as lower bounds and underestimates. Donor CMV infection status was unknown, potentially confounding age-related changes in expanded clonotypes. The long-lived group showed more naive CD4+ T cells, fewer expanded clones and increased TCR diversity than the aged group, suggesting age selection. Because profiling used bulk unsorted PBMCs, naive and antigen-experienced compartments could not be compared conclusively.

This TCR was recovered from a man at least 80 years old in good health. Sequencing was done on a sample of blood. This chain is built from TRBV20-1 and TRBJ2-1, with the D gene possibly TRBD1 or TRBD2, each one fitting 5 bases. Here the CDR3 is given as CSASGRNNEQFF. In nucleotides, the sequence is TGCAGTGCTTCGGGACGGAACAATGAGCAGTTCTTC.